The entry that follows covers one T cell receptor (beta chain) sequence. Its antigen is unknown. The sample comes from a study of cytomegalovirus exposure and HLA in healthy donors. Between the trimmed V and J ends, which lost 2 bases and 12 bases, there was a span of 13 bases. CDR1 and CDR2 from the germline V gene are SEHNR and FQNEAQ (reference sequence). This CDR3 contains 13 residues. Study results and limitations: Links to common viral pathogens appeared, in a later analysis, for several of the most significant clusters. The Asian-associated ancestry cluster reportedly had fewer N-insertions than the roughly 670-donor mean in a later analysis. Another analysis was done later, and it associated over 15,000 TCR beta sequences with HLA alleles at 0.05 false discovery rate.

The PCR employed 60 Vbeta primers together with 13 Jbeta primers. Original analysis: Unique TCR beta chains numbered about 72 million in a later analysis, with approximately 10 million shared. Repertoires were generated with immunoSEQ multiplex PCR, while TCRdb's copy carries only in-frame clones and drops some. Clone size and the V and J calls come from that table; the DNA yielded D and trimming. This sample has around 150,000 clones, with approximately 79% found just once. The V gene is TRBV7-9, the J gene TRBJ1-4; TRBD1 is a possible D gene (6 bases). Sample: PBMCs. The receptor's source is a man in his forties in good health and CMV-seronegative. The CDR3 spells CASSLNGAGELFF. CDR3 DNA: TGTGCCAGCAGCTTAAACGGCGCAGGGGAACTGTTTTTT. The variable domain in full, with the rest retrieved from reference TRBV7-9 and TRBJ1-4, is DTGVSQNPRHKITKRGQNVTFRCDPISEHNRLYWYRQTLGQGPEFLTYFQNEAQLEKSRLLSDRFSAERPKGSFSTLEIQRTEQGDSAMYLCASSLNGAGELFFGSGTQLSVL.